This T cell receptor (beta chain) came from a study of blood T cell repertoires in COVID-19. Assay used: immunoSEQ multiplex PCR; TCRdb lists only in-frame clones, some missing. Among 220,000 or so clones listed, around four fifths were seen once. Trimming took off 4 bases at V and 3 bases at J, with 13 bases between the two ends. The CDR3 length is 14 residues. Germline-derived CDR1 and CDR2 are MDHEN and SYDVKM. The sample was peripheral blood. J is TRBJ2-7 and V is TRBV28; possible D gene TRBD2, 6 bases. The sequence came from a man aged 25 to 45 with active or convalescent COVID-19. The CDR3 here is CASSYQGLVYEQYF. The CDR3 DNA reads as TGTGCCAGCAGTTACCAGGGACTGGTCTACGAGCAGTACTTC.